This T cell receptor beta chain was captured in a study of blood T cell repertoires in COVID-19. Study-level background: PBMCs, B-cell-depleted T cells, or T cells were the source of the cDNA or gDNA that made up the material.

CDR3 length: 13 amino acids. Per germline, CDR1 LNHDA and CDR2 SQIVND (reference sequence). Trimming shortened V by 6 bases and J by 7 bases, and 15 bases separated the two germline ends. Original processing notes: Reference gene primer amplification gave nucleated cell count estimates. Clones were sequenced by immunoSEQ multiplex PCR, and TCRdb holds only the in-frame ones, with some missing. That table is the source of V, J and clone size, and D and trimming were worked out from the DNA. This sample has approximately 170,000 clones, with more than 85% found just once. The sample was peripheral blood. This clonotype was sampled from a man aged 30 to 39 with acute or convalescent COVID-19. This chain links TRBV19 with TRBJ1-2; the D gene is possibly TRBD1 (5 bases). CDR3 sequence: CASSAFREGGYTF. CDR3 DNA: TGTGCCAGTAGCGCATTCAGGGAAGGTGGCTACACCTTC.